The T cell receptor beta chain under discussion was sequenced for a study of control samples from healthy donors and cancer patients. Germline CDR1 KGHDR, CDR2 SFDVKD. The CDR3 runs 15 residues. The ends lost 0 bases at V and 3 bases at J; junction bases unmatched: 1. The table came from immunoSEQ multiplex PCR; TCRdb's copy has only in-frame clones and leaves some out. The sample consists of over 75,000 clones, 90% to 95% of them appearing once. Source material: blood. The chain has TRBV24-1 and TRBJ1-2, with 9 bases that match TRBD1. The sequence was collected from a man aged 30 to 39 in good health. CDR3 sequence reads: CATSDLGTGHYGYTF. The CDR3, as DNA: TGTGCCACCAGTGATTTGGGGACAGGGCACTATGGCTACACCTTC.